The next 6 T cell receptor beta chains were all read from a single sample in a study of early T cells in non-severe SARS-CoV-2 infection (dated by TCRdb to about 2021). Library preparation was by 5' RACE. The reads were generated on a NextSeq 500. TCRdb applied fastp at Q25 and MiXCR to the public reads, then kept only in-frame beta chains. Here each entry gathers all rows of one CDR3 protein and keeps the most common genes and DNA. The sample contains about 72,000 distinct CDR3 sequences, approximately 9.2% of them found a single time. 3.2% of the sample lies in the top ten. The sample was whole blood. The source of these receptors is an adult who was a healthcare worker with PCR-confirmed SARS-CoV-2 infection or an uninfected control (not recorded which).

The chain combines TRBV11-3 with TRBJ2-3, with D unclear. Trimming removed 5 bases at V and 4 bases at J, with 13 bases between. In germline, CDR1 is SGHNT, CDR2 YENEEA. CDR3 length equals 14 residues. CDR3 nucleotide sequence: TGTGCCAGCAGCAAAGAACATACCTCAGATACGCAGTATTTT. It codes for CASSKEHTSDTQYF.

The chain links TRBV27 to TRBJ1-1; unclear D gene. V lost 8 bases to trimming and J lost 6 bases, with 16 bases between them. The CDR3 has 13 amino acids. The germline gives CDR1 MNHEY, CDR2 SMNVEV (reference sequence). DNA of the CDR3: TGTGCCAGCCGTCCACTAGCTCCATCTGAAGCTTTCTTT. It specifies CASRPLAPSEAFF.

This clonotype was detected only a few times. The chain links TRBV5-1 to TRBJ2-6; D is ambiguous. Germline V gene data show CDR1 as SGHRS and CDR2 as YFSETQ. The CDR3 length is 17 residues. Trimming left V 4 bases short and J 0 bases short, with 14 bases between. Here the CDR3 DNA reads TGCGCCAGCAGCGAGCAGGCGATAAACTCTGGGGCCAACGTCCTGACTTTC. Protein product: CASSEQAINSGANVLTF.

This clonotype appeared a few times. The chain has TRBV7-8 and TRBJ2-6, with D hard to call. The length of the CDR3 is 14 residues. The V end lost 10 bases, the J end lost 1 base, and 11 bases lay between the germline ends. The germline V gene encodes CDR1 SGHVS and CDR2 FQNEAQ. The CDR3 loop is CATCPRSGANVLTF. In DNA, the CDR3 is TGTGCCACCTGCCCCCGATCTGGGGCCAACGTCCTGACTTTC.

This clonotype was detected many times. The gene calls are TRBV10-2 and TRBJ1-1; possible D gene TRBD1, 5 bases. CDR1 and CDR2 from the germline V gene are WSHSY and SAAADI. The CDR3 is made up of 15 amino acids. V lost 4 bases and J lost 1, with 13 bases in between. The CDR3 is CASSVQGNWNTEAFF. DNA of the CDR3: TGCGCCAGCAGTGTTCAGGGTAATTGGAACACTGAAGCTTTCTTT.

In DNA form, the CDR3 reads TGCGCCAGCAGCCAAGTGGGAAGGTTCGCAACTAATGAAAAACTGTTTTTT. Translating it yields CASSQVGRFATNEKLFF. The chain carries TRBV4-1 and TRBJ1-4; D is unclear. Trimming removed 1 base at V and 0 bases at J, with 12 bases between. The CDR3 runs to 17 residues. The germline V gene encodes CDR1 MGHRA and CDR2 YSYEKL.